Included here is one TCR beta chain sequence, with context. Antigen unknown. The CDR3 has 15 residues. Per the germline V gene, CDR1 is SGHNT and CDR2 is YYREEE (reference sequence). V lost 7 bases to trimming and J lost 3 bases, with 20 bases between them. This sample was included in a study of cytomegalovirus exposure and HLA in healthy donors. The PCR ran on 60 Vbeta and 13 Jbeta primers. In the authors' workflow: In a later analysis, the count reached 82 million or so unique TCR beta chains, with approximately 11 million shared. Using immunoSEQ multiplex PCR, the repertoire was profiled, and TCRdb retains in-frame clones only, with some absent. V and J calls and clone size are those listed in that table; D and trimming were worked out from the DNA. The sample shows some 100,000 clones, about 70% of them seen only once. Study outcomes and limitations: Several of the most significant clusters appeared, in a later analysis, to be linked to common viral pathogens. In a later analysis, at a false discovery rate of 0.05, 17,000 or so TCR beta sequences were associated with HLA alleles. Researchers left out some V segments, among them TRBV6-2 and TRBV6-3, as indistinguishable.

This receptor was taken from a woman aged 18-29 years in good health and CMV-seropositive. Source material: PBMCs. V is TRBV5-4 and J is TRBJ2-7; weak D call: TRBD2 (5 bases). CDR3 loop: CASRAASSLNYEQYF. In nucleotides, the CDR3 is TGTGCCAGCCGAGCGGCTAGCTCCCTGAACTACGAGCAGTACTTC.